This T cell receptor (beta chain) was identified during a study of T cell responses to AZD1222 COVID-19 vaccine. Study-wide results and caveats: Unmutated regions of variants are reportedly targeted by nearly half of spike-specific TCRs.

Clones were sequenced by immunoSEQ multiplex PCR, and TCRdb holds only the in-frame ones, with some missing. This table has fewer than 250,000 clones, 85% to 95% appearing once. In its sample, this clone was seen once. Its antigen is unknown. CDR3 length: 14 amino acids. Trimming removed 3 bases from V and 2 bases from J, with 10 bases in between. The germline CDR1 and CDR2 sequences are LNHNV and YYDKDF (reference sequence). The material sequenced was peripheral blood, taken on day 0 of MenACWY control vaccination. The gene calls are TRBV15 and TRBJ1-2; weak D call: TRBD1 (6 bases). The sequence derives from an adult in good health. Here the CDR3 DNA reads TGTGCCACCAGCAGGCCAACAGGGAACTATGGCTACACCTTC. The encoded protein is CATSRPTGNYGYTF.